Below, 9 T cell receptor beta chains from the same sample are listed, as sequenced in a study of T cells in women clearing cervical HPV infection (dated by TCRdb to the late 2010s). Receptors were amplified or captured by the immunoSEQ multiplex PCR assay. TCRdb re-hosts the immuneACCESS table, in-frame sequences only. Its copies lack some clones; in the studies checked, an unresolved V gene accounts for under half of them, and the cause for the rest is not known. The sample's table covers 20,000 to 25,000 clones. Over 7.5% of the sample comes from the top ten. The sample consisted of blood buffy coat. These receptors originate from a woman aged 18-70 years with a cervical HPV16 infection that either progressed to CIN3+ or cleared (not recorded which).

A note on this clone: The CDR3 goes on 3 residues after the read ends, and that part is filled in from the germline J gene. This chain uses TRBV18 with TRBJ1-4; D unresolved. The CDR3 extends over 15 amino acids. Germline V gives CDR1 KGHSH, CDR2 LQKENI. Trimming stripped 3 bases from V and 3 bases from J, with 11 bases between. The CDR3 sequence: CASSPGQDPNEKLFF. The CDR3 DNA, read in part, is TGTGCCAGCTCACCTGGCCAGGATCCTAATGAAAAA.

Regarding this clone: The read ends 3 residues shy of where the CDR3 ends; the end is completed using the germline J gene. Distinct nucleotide sequences in the sample also encode this CDR3. This sequence joins TRBV6-2 or TRBV6-3 and TRBJ1-1; D is undetermined. Trimming pared 6 bases from V and 4 bases from J, leaving 12 bases between. The germline V gene encodes CDR1 MNHEY and CDR2 SVGEGT. The CDR3 covers 13 residues. The CDR3 DNA, read in part, is TGTGCCAGCAGCCTAAGGGTCGGCACTGAA. Its translation is CASSLRVGTE. The CDR3 in full is CASSLRVGTEAFF.

A remark on this clone: At one end the junction does not follow the germline gene, possibly because of a read error. The read ends 3 residues before the CDR3 terminus; that terminus is restored from the germline J gene. This rearrangement joins TRBV7-7 to TRBJ2-5; tentatively, D is TRBD2 (6 bases). The CDR3 contains 15 residues. Germline CDR1 and CDR2: SSHAT and FNYEAQ (reference sequence). The CDR3 sequence: CASSLAVAGKETQYF. The part of the CDR3 DNA that was read is TGTGCTAGCAGCTTAGCGGTGGCAGGGAAAGAGACC.

With regard to this clone: The CDR3 extends 3 residues past the end of the read, so its final part is completed from the germline J gene. The rearrangement links TRBV20-1 to TRBJ1-4; D might be TRBD1 (6 bases). Trimming removed 3 bases from V and 7 bases from J, with 9 bases in between. The length of the CDR3 is 12 residues. The germline CDR1 and CDR2 sequences are DFQATT and SNEGSKA (reference sequence). The CDR3 here is CSARKDSEKLFF. The CDR3 bases that were read are TGCAGTGCTAGGAAGGACAGTGAAAAA.

About this clone itself: The CDR3 end is not reached by the read, which stops 3 residues before it; the germline J gene fills it in. V and J are TRBV20-1 and TRBJ1-2, with D perhaps TRBD1 (6 bases). The CDR3 has 11 residues. Germline-derived CDR1 and CDR2 are DFQATT and SNEGSKA (reference sequence). Incomplete CDR3 DNA: TGCAGTGCTAGCCGTCAGGGGAGC. It translates to CSASRQGS. The whole CDR3 protein reads CSASRQGSYTF.

Comments on this clone: The CDR3 end falls 3 residues outside the read, so it is completed with the germline J gene. The chain uses TRBV29-1 and TRBJ1-2, with D possibly TRBD1 on 5 matching bases. CDR1 is SQVTM, CDR2 ANQGSEA, per germline. The CDR3 loop spans 12 amino acids. The sequenced part of the CDR3 DNA is TGCAGCGTTGAAGGGACAAAGTTCTCC. Translation gives CSVEGTKFS. The entire CDR3 reads CSVEGTKFSYTF. The variable domain in full, with the rest retrieved from reference TRBV29-1 and TRBJ1-2, is SAVISQKPSRDICQRGTSLTIQCQVDSQVTMMFWYRQQPGQSLTLIATANQGSEATYESGFVIDKFPISRPNLTFSTLTVSNMSPEDSSIYLCSVEGTKFSYTFGSGTRLTVV.

In the case of this clone: The CDR3 end is not reached by the read, which stops 3 residues before it; the germline J gene fills it in. The chain joins TRBV27 to TRBJ2-7, with D possibly being TRBD1 (6 bases). The CDR3 length is 15 residues. V shed 6 bases and J shed 2 bases, with 17 bases lying between them. Germline V gene lookup returns CDR1 MNHEY and CDR2 SMNVEV (reference sequence). The CDR3 loop is CASSTGTSNPYEQYF. The DNA read from the CDR3 is TGTGCCAGCAGCACCGGGACATCAAACCCCTACGAG.

Remarks on this clone: The missing CDR3 end, 3 residues past where the read stops, is filled in from the germline J gene. This chain joins TRBV5-6 and TRBJ2-3, with D perhaps matching TRBD1 (6 bases). Germline CDR1 and CDR2: SGHDT and YYEEEE. V shed 3 bases and J shed 8 bases, with 19 bases lying between them. The CDR3 is 15 amino acids. CDR3 in amino acids: CASSSAARLQGTQYF. Incomplete CDR3 DNA: TGTGCCAGCAGCTCCGCCGCGCGACTACAGGGTACG. The full variable domain, with the rest looked up from reference TRBV5-6 and TRBJ2-3, is DAGVTQSPTHLIKTRGQQVTLRCSPKSGHDTVSWYQQALGQGPQFIFQYYEEEERQRGNFPDRFSGHQFPNYSSELNVNALLLGDSALYLCASSSAARLQGTQYFGPGTRLTVL.

Concerning this clone: The read ends 3 residues shy of where the CDR3 ends; the end is completed using the germline J gene. This sequence joins TRBV20-1 and TRBJ1-1; 11 bases fit TRBD1. This CDR3 comprises 14 residues. V dropped 3 bases and J dropped 2; count of bases not matched to a gene: 2. Germline V CDR1 and CDR2: DFQATT, SNEGSKA (reference sequence). The CDR3 sequence is CSARDRGRNTEAFF. Incomplete CDR3 DNA: TGCAGTGCTAGGGACAGGGGGCGAAACACTGAA.